One TCR beta chain is described in this entry. Here immunoSEQ multiplex PCR was the method, and the copy in TCRdb shows in-frame clones only, minus some. The sample has under 15,000 clones, 55% to 70% seen once. These data are taken from a study of neoadjuvant anti-PD-1 for oral cavity cancer. V shed 6 bases and J shed 1 base, with 13 bases lying between them. The germline V gene encodes CDR1 SNHLY and CDR2 FYNNEI. The CDR3 runs to 15 residues. The receptor's source is a person aged 35-79 years with oral cavity squamous cell carcinoma. The donor label of this sample is uncertain. The rearrangement uses TRBV2 and TRBJ1-5; D perhaps matches TRBD1 (6 bases). This sample comprised tumor tissue, obtained before nivolumab (anti-PD-1) treatment. The CDR3 DNA sequence: TGTGCCAGCAGCACGGGAAGGGGGAGCAATCAGCCCCAGCATTTT. It codes for CASSTGRGSNQPQHF.